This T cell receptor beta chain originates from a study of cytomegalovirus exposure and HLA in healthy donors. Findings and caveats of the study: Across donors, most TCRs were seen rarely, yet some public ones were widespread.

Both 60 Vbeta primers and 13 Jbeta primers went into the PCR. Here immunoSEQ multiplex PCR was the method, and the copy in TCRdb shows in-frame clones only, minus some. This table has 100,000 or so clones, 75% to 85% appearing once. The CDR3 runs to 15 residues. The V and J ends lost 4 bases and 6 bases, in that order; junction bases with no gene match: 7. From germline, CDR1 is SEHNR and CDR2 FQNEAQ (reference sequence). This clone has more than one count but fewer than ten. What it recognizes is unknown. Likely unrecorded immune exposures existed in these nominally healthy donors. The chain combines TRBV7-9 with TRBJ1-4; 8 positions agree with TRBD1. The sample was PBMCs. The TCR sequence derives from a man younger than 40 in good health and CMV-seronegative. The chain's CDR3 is CASSSQGAGDEKLFF. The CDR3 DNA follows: TGTGCCAGCAGCTCCCAGGGGGCCGGGGATGAAAAACTGTTTTTT.